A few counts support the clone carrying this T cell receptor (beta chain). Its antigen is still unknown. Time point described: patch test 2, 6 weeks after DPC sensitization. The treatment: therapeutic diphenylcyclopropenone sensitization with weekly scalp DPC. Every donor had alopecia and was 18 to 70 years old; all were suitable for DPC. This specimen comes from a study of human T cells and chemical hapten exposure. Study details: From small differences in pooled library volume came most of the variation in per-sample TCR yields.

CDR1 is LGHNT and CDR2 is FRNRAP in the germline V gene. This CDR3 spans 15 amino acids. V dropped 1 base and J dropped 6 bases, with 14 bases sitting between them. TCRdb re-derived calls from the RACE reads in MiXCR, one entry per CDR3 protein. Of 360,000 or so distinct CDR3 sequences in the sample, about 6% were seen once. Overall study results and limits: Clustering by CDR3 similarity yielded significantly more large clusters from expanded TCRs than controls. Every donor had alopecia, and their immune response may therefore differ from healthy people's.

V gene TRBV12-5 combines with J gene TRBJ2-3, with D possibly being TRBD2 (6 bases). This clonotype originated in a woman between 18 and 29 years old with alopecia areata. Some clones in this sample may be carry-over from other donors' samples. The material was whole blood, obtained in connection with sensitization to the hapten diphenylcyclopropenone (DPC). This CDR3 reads CASGLGLASGDTQYF. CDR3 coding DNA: TGTGCTAGTGGTTTGGGGCTAGCGAGTGGGGATACGCAGTATTTT.